This TCR beta chain came from a study of Graves' ophthalmopathy and Graves' hyperthyroidism. Overall study context: Before any treatment, peripheral blood was taken at the initial diagnosis. Findings of the study overall: Researchers report that a 13-signature model separated ophthalmopathy from stable hyperthyroidism, posting 87.88% sensitivity and about 80% specificity. Clonotypes were expanded in thyroid at above 0.001 frequency, and most also appeared in blood.

Germline lookup yields CDR1 KGHDR and CDR2 SFDVKD. With 4 bases removed from V and 2 bases from J, the gap between germline ends came to 7 bases. CDR3 length equals 13 residues. This clonotype is deemed medium-sized. The antigen remains undetermined. Orbital computed tomography, together with clinical symptoms, serum thyroxine, TRAb and thyroid ultrasound, was used for diagnosis. As the template, RNA transcripts were used to amplify TCR beta CDR3 regions. RT-PCR in the first round used HTBI primers; a second-round multiplex PCR followed. One entry per CDR3 protein, called by TCRdb with MiXCR from the multiplex PCR reads. The repertoire has over 150,000 distinct CDR3 sequences, over 35% of them found once; the top ten carry approximately 6.3%.

The receptor was derived from a woman in her thirties or forties with Graves' ophthalmopathy. The V gene is TRBV24-1, the J gene TRBJ1-2; no definite D call. The sequenced sample consisted of peripheral blood. CDR3 coding DNA: TGTGCCACCAGTGAAGAGGACAACTATGGCTACACCTTC. This codes for CATSEEDNYGYTF.